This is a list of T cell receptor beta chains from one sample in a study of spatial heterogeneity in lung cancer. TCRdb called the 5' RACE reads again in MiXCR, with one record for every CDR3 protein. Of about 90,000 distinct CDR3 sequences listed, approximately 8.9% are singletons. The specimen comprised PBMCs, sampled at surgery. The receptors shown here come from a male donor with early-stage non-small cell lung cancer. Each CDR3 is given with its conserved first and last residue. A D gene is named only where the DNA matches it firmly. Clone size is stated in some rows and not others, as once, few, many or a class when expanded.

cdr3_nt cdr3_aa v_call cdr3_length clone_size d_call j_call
TGTGCCAGCAGTTTATGGGACAGGGGTAAACTGTTTTTT CASSLWDRGKLFF TRBV27 13 . TRBD1 TRBJ1-4
TGTGCCAGCACCCTGACAGGCGAAGAGACCCAGTACTTC CASTLTGEETQYF TRBV7-9 13 many . TRBJ2-5
TGTGCCATCCGGACAGGGGTCTCTGGGGCCAACGTCCTGACTTTC CAIRTGVSGANVLTF TRBV10-3 15 few TRBD1 TRBJ2-6
TGTGCCACCAGCAGAGGCCCTTCCCGGAATGAAAAACTGTTTTTT CATSRGPSRNEKLFF TRBV15 15 few . TRBJ1-4
TGCGCCAGCACCGGAGGGGAGAGAGTGGAGACCCAGTACTTC CASTGGERVETQYF TRBV5-1 14 many . TRBJ2-5
TGCAGTGCTAGTTACGGGGAGCGGGACACTGAAGCTTTCTTT CSASYGERDTEAFF TRBV20-1 14 . . TRBJ1-1
TGTGCCATCAGCAGGGGTGGCACAGATACGCAGTATTTT CAISRGGTDTQYF TRBV10-3 13 few . TRBJ2-3
TGTGCCAGTGACTTGAGGAAAGAGCAGTACTTC CASDLRKEQYF TRBV2 11 few . TRBJ2-7
TGTGCCAGCAGCCAAGATACGAGAGAGCAGTACTTC CASSQDTREQYF TRBV3-1 12 . . TRBJ2-7
TGCAGTGTCAGACCGACAGGGGGACAAAAACTGTTTTTT CSVRPTGGQKLFF TRBV20-1 13 . TRBD1 TRBJ1-4
TGTGCCAGCAGTGGCTTGGGGTCTGGGGCCAACGTCCTGACTTTC CASSGLGSGANVLTF TRBV6-1 15 . . TRBJ2-6
TGTGCCAGCACCTTCAGGGCTAGCGCAGAGACCCAGTACTTC CASTFRASAETQYF TRBV28 14 . . TRBJ2-5
TGTGCCAGCAGCTTGTTCGGGACGTACTACGAGCAGTACTTC CASSLFGTYYEQYF TRBV5-6 14 many . TRBJ2-7
TGCAGTGCTGGGAATTTAAATCAGGGCAGGTACGAGCAGTACTTC CSAGNLNQGRYEQYF TRBV20-1 15 few . TRBJ2-7
TGCAGCGTTGTGACGAATTCTCATACGCAGTATTTT CSVVTNSHTQYF TRBV29-1 12 few . TRBJ2-3
TGTGCCAGCAGTGACGGGCAGGGGGCGGGTGAAGCTTTCTTT CASSDGQGAGEAFF TRBV28 14 . TRBD1 TRBJ1-1
TGTGCCATCAGTGATAGTAGCAGGGGGCTTATCTACGAGCAGTACTTC CAISDSSRGLIYEQYF TRBV10-3 16 . TRBD1 TRBJ2-7
TGTGCCAGCAGCTTAGGTAGCGGGGGGTACAATGAGCAGTTCTTC CASSLGSGGYNEQFF TRBV7-9 15 many TRBD2 TRBJ2-1
TGTGCCAGCAGTTCTACGACCACCGGCCGAGAGCAGTTCTTC CASSSTTTGREQFF TRBV27 14 . . TRBJ2-1
TGCAGCGTTGAAGAAGGGGCAAAGAACACCGGGGAGCTGTTTTTT CSVEEGAKNTGELFF TRBV29-1 15 . . TRBJ2-2
TGTGCCAGCAGCCGCAGGGGGTTTGGCTACACCTTC CASSRRGFGYTF TRBV27 12 few TRBD1 TRBJ1-2
TGCAGTGCTAGAGTGGCAGGCGCGGGAAACACCATATATTTT CSARVAGAGNTIYF TRBV20-1 14 . . TRBJ1-3
TGTGCCAGCAGCCGGACAGGGGGTGTCTACGAGCAGTACTTC CASSRTGGVYEQYF TRBV11-2 14 . TRBD1 TRBJ2-7
TGTGCCAGCTGGGCTCTAACGGGTCATGGCTACACCTTC CASWALTGHGYTF TRBV6-2/TRBV6-3 13 . . TRBJ1-2